The clone carrying this T cell receptor beta chain was seen many times. Preparation of the TCRbeta library involved a method that used unique molecular identifiers. TCRdb reprocessed the PCR reads via MiXCR and lists one record per CDR3 protein. The sample lists hundreds of thousands of distinct CDR3 sequences, around 12% occurring once. This sample was included in a study of T-cell reconstitution after alpha-beta-depleted transplantation in children. Sequences were derived from PBMCs from the stem cell graft donor, sampled from the stem cell graft. The clonotype comes from a human donor who donated a stem cell graft to a child with acute lymphoblastic leukemia.

CDR3 DNA sequence: TGTGCCAGCAGCCCCGACAGGGGAAAGGGTTACGAGCAGTACTTC. Translated, it gives CASSPDRGKGYEQYF. V is TRBV7-6 and J is TRBJ2-7; 8 bases fit TRBD1. J gave up 4 bases and V 5 bases, and 10 bases lay outside the gene matches. This CDR3 is built from 15 residues. The germline gives CDR1 SGHVS, CDR2 FNYEAQ.